This T cell receptor (beta chain) is from a study of T cell responses to AZD1222 COVID-19 vaccine (dated by TCRdb to about 2021). With regard to the full study: A total of 240 or so trial participants underwent TCR sequencing, of whom roughly 210 had received two doses of AZD1222 and around 25 had received two doses of the MenACWY control vaccine. Enrollment into the trials was organized by age into subgroups of 18-55, 56-69 and 70-plus years, and those subgroups contained roughly 150, 30 and 60 TCR-sequenced participants, respectively.

The germline V gene (reference sequence) yields WNHNN for CDR1 and SYGVQD for CDR2. Cut back by 2 bases and 9 bases, the V and J ends lie 14 bases apart. The CDR3 goes from the cysteine to the phenylalanine over 14 residues. CDR3 DNA is the only sequence kept; it has 42 bases, read in frame from the first base. The time point label, as the study defines it: about 28 days (+/-7) after the second vaccine dose. The treatment or condition label for this specimen denotes: meningococcal conjugate vaccine given as trial control. Vaccinee samples were obtained from the UK trials COV001 and COV002, which included a single-blind randomized controlled phase 2/3 trial of AZD1222 (ChAdOx1 nCoV-19) in healthy adults. Trial participant PBMC samples were collected at day 0 and day 28 after the second dose for TCRbeta chain sequencing. The CDR3 regions of human TCRbeta chains were analyzed by immunosequencing. Per the original workflow: Repertoire TCRs were matched against a reference library of SARS-CoV-2-specific TCRs generated with the MIRA antigen-specificity platform. Breadth meant the fraction of unique TCRs that were SARS-CoV-2-associated, whereas depth meant the fraction of total T cells that were SARS-CoV-2-associated. Using the MIRA data, each spike-specific TCR was assigned both to the spike region to which the TCR was reactive and to a CD4 or CD8 class. Log10-transformed breadth and depth values were compared by one-way ANOVA with Sidak's multiple comparisons tests. The clones in this table, taken by TCRdb from immuneACCESS, are in-frame only. Not every clone is retained; where verified, under half of the shortfall comes from an unresolved V gene, and the cause of the rest is unknown. The V and J calls and clone size are taken from that table; D and trimming were inferred from the DNA. For this sample the table gives 160,000 or so clones, of which about 90% were detected only once. The leading ten clones occupy around 4.5% of the sample.

The paper's findings and limits, for the study overall: Most participants were white British and females outnumbered males, and the authors suggested that clonal diversity may have been underestimated. Only a handful of AZD1222 recipients were SARS-CoV-2 seropositive at baseline, limiting conclusions about previously exposed vaccinees. Reportedly, close to half of the unique spike-specific TCRs recognized epitopes lying outside the regions that are mutated in the B.1.351 and B.1.1.7 variants. In the small 56-69-year group, the increase in depth fell short of significance, most likely because of low power. The whole spike protein was spanned by vaccine-associated CD4 TCRs, and dominant responses were seen in regions 160-218 and 743-854. A significant rise in spike-specific TCR breadth and depth was observed after two AZD1222 doses relative to day 0 and relative to MenACWY recipients. Because no day 14 peak-response samples were available, the repertoires could be characterized only after the peak T cell response.

Note on this clone: This clone's antigen is unknown. No base qualities exist here, and no much larger clone lies one base off it.

Rearrangement joined TRBV10-1 to TRBJ2-1; confidence is insufficient to name the D gene. The clonotype was recovered from an adult who received the MenACWY meningococcal vaccine as a control. Source: peripheral blood, taken 28 days after the second dose of the MenACWY control vaccine. The sequenced DNA is TGCGCCAGCAGTGAGGGCCAGGCTTGGATTGAGCAGTTCTTC. This gives the protein CASSEGQAWIEQFF.